Described below is a single T cell receptor (beta chain) sequence and its context. The target of this receptor is not known. Base qualities were left out, and no much larger clone turns up one base away. The source of the sample is a study of blood T cell repertoires in COVID-19 (TCRdb year 2020). Concerning the study at large: Samples covering the acute and convalescent phases of COVID-19 were provided by collaborators in the United States, Italy and Spain. The prospective study material was composed of cDNA or gDNA derived from T cells, B-cell-depleted T cells, or PBMCs. Deeply sampled blood TCRbeta repertoires from subjects exposed to, actively infected with, or recovered from COVID-19 were included in the dataset. The repertoires were released in a freely available public database meant as a resource for research on the immune response to SARS-CoV-2. Samples came from the ongoing ImmuneRACE study (first 160 participants) plus 1,254 subjects from 6 global collaborators. Nearly every sample came with metadata listing a de-identified subject ID, COVID-19 status, age in years and sex. Where HLA class I and class II types were available, the types were taken from metadata supplied by the sample provider, not from assay-based typing. Broad study findings and their caveats: How much clinical and demographic metadata was included differed by source and by participant, and the metadata was provided uncurated.

CDR1 and CDR2, per the germline V gene (reference sequence), are LNHDA and SQIVND. V is cut back by 3 bases and J by 2 bases, with 6 bases in the junction unmatched. CDR3 length: 15 amino acids, cysteine to phenylalanine. Only the CDR3 region is kept as DNA, spanning 45 bases read in frame from base 1. Participants in the prospective study were aged roughly 18 to 89 years, lived in 20 to 30 United States geographic areas, and enrolled through a virtual design. To assign participants to cohorts, the prospective study relied on clinical history that participants themselves reported in a screening survey and a study questionnaire. A participant counted as exposed if, within 2 weeks of entering the study, that participant had been in contact with someone who had a PCR-confirmed or clinician-diagnosed COVID-19 case. In the prospective study, whole blood, serum and a nasopharyngeal or oropharyngeal swab were collected from each participant by mobile phlebotomists. Additional blood draws and questionnaires over an approximately 2-month period could optionally be provided by prospective study participants. Prospective study blood samples were shipped either frozen or at room temperature before DNA extraction.

The immunoSEQ Assay, a bias-controlled multiplex PCR, was used to amplify TCRbeta CDR3 regions from genomic DNA. Per the source publication's procedure: The number of nucleated cells in each sample was estimated from the amplification of reference gene primers within the assay. To quantify the absolute abundance of each unique TCRbeta CDR3 rearrangement, sequence reads were collapsed and filtered. For each sample, productive Simpson clonality was calculated by taking the square root of Simpson's diversity index across productive rearrangements. Sourced from immuneACCESS, this table was stored by TCRdb with only in-frame sequences that have V and J called. A share of the clones is absent; for the studies checked, an unresolved V gene accounts for under half, and the remainder has no known explanation. D and trimming were read from the DNA, whereas the V and J calls and clone size are those reported in that table. The sample yields 150,000 to 200,000 clones; 80% to 85% were counted once. The ten top clones hold approximately 3% of the sample.

The sequencing sample was made of PBMCs or T cells enriched from blood (not recorded which). The sequence joins TRBV19 to TRBJ1-1, and 7 junctional nucleotides match TRBD1. The TCR comes from a woman aged 30 to 39 who had been exposed to COVID-19. The CDR3 loop reads CASSIYGTANTEAFF. The DNA reads TGTGCCAGTAGTATTTATGGGACAGCCAACACTGAAGCTTTCTTT.